This T cell receptor (beta chain) was sequenced in a study of tumor and adjacent non-tumor tissue in lung cancer. TCRbeta libraries were built with three rounds of nested PCR, modified from ARM-PCR. TCRdb itself ran the multiplex PCR reads through MiXCR, one entry per CDR3 protein. The sample comprises about 110,000 distinct CDR3 sequences, approximately 71% of which are singletons, and under 45% rests with the top ten. This CDR3 is 15 amino acids long. Looked up from germline, CDR1 is SGHAT and CDR2 is FQNNGV. This sample's RNA came from whole unsorted tissue. As for this clonotype: This sequence may be a read error, since a much larger clone differs from it by one base.

The TCR was taken from a woman aged 55-69 years with non-small cell lung cancer. Sequencing was performed on lung tumor tissue. The rearrangement links TRBV11-2 to TRBJ2-3, with 7 bases matching TRBD1. CDR3 loop: CTSSPQGYGTDTQYF. CDR3 nucleotides: TGTACCAGCAGCCCACAGGGGTACGGCACAGATACGCAGTATTTT.